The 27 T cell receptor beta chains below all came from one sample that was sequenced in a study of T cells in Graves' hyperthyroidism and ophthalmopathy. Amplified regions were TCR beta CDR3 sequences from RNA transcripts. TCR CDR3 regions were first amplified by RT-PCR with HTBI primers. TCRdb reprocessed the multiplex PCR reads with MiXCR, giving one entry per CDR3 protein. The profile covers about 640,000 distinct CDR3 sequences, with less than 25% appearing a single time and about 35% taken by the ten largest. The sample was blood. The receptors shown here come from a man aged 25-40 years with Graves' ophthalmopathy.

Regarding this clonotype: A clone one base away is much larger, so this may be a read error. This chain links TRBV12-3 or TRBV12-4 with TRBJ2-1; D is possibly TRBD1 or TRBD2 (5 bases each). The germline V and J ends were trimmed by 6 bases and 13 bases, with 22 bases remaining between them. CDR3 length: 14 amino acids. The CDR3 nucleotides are TGTGCCAGCAGCGATCGCCGGGACCCAGAGACCCAGTTCTTC. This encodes CASSDRRDPETQFF.

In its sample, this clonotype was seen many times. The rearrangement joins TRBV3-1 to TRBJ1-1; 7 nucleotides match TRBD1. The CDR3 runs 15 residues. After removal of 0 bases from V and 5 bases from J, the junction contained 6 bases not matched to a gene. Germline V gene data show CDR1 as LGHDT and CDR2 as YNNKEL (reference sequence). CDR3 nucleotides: TGTGCCAGCAGCCAAGACTCACAGGGGAAGACTGAAGCTTTCTTT. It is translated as CASSQDSQGKTEAFF.

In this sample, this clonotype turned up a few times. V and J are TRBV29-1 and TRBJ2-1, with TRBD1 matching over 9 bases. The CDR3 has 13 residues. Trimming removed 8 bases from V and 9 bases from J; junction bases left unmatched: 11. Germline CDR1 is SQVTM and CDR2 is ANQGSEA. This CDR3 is CSTKTGGAFEQFF. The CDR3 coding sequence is TGCAGCACTAAGACAGGGGGGGCTTTTGAGCAGTTCTTC.

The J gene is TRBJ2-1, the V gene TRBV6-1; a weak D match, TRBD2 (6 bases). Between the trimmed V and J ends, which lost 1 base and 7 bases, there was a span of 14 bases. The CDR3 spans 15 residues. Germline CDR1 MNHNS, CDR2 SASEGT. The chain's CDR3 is CASSEGAGRDNEQFF. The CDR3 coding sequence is TGTGCCAGCAGTGAAGGGGCGGGACGGGATAATGAGCAGTTCTTC.

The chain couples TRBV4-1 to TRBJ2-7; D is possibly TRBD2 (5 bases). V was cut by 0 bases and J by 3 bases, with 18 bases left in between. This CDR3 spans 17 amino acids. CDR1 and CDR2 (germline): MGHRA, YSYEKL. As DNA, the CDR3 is TGCGCCAGCAGCCAAGATAGGCGGGCGACTTACCTCTACGAGCAGTACTTC. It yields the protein CASSQDRRATYLYEQYF.

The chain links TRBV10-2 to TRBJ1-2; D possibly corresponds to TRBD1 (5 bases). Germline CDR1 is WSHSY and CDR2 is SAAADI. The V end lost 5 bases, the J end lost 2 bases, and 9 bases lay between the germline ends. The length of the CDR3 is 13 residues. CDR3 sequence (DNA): TGCGCCAGCAGTCGACAGATAAACTATGGCTACACCTTC. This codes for CASSRQINYGYTF.

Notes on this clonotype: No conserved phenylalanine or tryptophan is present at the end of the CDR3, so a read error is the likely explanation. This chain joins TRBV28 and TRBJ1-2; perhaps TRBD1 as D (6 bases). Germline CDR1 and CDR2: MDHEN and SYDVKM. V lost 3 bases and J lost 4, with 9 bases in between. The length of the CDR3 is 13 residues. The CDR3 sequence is CASSFEGGYGYTL. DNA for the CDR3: TGTGCCAGCAGTTTTGAGGGGGGCTATGGCTACACCCTC.

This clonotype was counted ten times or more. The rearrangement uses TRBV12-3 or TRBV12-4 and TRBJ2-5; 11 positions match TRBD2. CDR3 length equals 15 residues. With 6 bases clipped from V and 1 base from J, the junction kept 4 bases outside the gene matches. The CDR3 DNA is TGTGCCAGCAGCCCGACTAGCGGGGTCCAAGAGACCCAGTACTTC. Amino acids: CASSPTSGVQETQYF.

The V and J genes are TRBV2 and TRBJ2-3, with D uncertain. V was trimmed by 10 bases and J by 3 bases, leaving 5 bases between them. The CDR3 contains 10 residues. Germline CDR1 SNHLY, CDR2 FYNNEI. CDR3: CATLTDTQYF. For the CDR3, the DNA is TGTGCCACCCTTACAGATACGCAGTATTTT.

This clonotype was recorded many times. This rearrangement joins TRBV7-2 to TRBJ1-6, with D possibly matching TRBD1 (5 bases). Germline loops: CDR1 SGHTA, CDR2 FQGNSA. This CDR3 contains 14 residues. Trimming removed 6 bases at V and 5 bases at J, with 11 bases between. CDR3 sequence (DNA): TGTGCCAGCAGTTTGGCCAGGGATAATTCACCCCTCCACTTT. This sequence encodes CASSLARDNSPLHF.

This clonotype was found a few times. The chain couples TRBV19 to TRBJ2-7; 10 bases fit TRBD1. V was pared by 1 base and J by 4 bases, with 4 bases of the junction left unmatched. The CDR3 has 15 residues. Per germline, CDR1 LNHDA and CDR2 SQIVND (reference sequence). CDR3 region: CASSIGWTGGYEQYF. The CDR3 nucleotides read TGTGCCAGTAGTATAGGCTGGACAGGGGGTTACGAGCAGTACTTC.

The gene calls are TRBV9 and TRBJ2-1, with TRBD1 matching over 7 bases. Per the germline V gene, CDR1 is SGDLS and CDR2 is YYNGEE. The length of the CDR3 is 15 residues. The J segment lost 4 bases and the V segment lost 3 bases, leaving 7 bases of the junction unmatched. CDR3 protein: CASSEGGPVYNEQFF. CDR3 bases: TGTGCCAGCAGCGAAGGGGGCCCAGTTTACAATGAGCAGTTCTTC.

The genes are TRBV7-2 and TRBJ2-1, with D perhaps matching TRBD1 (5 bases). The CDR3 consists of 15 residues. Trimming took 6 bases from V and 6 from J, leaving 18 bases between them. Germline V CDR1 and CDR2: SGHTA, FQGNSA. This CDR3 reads CASRPGHLKSNEQFF. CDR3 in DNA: TGTGCCAGCAGACCAGGACACCTAAAATCCAATGAGCAGTTCTTC.

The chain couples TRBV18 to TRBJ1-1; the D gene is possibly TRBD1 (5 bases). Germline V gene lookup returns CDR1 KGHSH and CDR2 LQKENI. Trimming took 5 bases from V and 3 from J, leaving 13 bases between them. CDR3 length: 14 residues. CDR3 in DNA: TGTGCCAGCTCAATAACCCGGGGCCACACTGAAGCTTTCTTT. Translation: CASSITRGHTEAFF.

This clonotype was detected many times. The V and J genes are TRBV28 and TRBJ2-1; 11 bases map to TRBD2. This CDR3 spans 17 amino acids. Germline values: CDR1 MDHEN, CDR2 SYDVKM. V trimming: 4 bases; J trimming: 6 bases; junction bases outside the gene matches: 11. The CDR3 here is CASSSLAGDTGGNEQFF. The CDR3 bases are TGTGCCAGCAGTTCACTAGCGGGAGATACGGGCGGCAATGAGCAGTTCTTC.

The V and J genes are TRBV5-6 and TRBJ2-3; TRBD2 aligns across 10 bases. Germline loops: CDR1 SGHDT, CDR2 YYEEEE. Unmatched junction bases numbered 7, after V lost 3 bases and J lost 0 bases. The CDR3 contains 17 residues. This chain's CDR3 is CASSSDGLAESTDTQYF. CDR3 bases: TGTGCCAGCAGCTCTGACGGACTAGCGGAAAGCACAGATACGCAGTATTTT.

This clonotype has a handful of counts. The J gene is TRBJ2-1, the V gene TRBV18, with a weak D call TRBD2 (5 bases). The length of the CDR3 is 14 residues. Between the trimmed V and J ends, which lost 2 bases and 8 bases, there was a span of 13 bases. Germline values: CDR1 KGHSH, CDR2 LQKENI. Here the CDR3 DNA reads TGTGCCAGCTCACCATGGTGGGAGAGCGATGAGCAGTTCTTC. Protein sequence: CASSPWWESDEQFF.

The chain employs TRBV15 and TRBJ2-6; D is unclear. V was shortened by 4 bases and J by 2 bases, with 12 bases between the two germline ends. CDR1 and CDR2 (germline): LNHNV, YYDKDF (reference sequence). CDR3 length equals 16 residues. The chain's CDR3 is CATSKISMAGANVLTF. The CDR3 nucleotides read TGTGCCACCAGCAAGATCTCGATGGCTGGGGCCAACGTCCTGACTTTC.

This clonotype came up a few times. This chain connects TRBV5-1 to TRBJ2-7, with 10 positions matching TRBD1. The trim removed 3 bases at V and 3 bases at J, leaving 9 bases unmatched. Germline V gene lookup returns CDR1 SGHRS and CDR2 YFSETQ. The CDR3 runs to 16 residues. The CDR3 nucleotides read TGCGCCAGCAGCTCGAACCGGGGGACAGGGGTCTACGAGCAGTACTTC. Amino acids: CASSSNRGTGVYEQYF.

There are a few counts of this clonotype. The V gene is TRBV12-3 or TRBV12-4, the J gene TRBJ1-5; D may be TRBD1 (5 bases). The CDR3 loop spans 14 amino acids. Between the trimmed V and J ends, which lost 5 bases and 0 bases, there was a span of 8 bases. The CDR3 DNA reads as TGTGCCAGCAGTAACAGGTATAGCAATCAGCCCCAGCATTTT. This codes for CASSNRYSNQPQHF.

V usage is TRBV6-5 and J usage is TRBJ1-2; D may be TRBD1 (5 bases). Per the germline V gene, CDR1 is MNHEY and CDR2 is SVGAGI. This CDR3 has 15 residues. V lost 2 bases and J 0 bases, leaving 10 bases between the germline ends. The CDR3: CASSYGAGANYGYTF. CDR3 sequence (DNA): TGTGCCAGCAGTTACGGGGCAGGCGCTAACTATGGCTACACCTTC.

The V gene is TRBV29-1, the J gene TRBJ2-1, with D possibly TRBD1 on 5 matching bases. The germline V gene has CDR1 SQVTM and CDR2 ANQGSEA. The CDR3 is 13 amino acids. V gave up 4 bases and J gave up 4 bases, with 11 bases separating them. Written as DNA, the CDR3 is TGCAGCGTTGTAGGGCGGACATACAATGAGCAGTTCTTC. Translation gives CSVVGRTYNEQFF.

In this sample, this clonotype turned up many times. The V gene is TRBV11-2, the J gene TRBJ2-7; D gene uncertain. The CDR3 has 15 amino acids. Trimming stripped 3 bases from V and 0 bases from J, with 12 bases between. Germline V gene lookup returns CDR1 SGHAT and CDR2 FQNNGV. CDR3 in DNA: TGTGCCAGCAGCTTGGCCACAACGGGCTCCTACGAGCAGTACTTC. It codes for CASSLATTGSYEQYF.

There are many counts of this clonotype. CDR3 sequence: CATVGTTKPNEQFF. The CDR3 DNA reads TGTGCCACGGTCGGGACCACCAAGCCCAATGAGCAGTTCTTC. The chain combines TRBV7-8 with TRBJ2-1; D might be TRBD1 or TRBD2, each matching 5 bases. CDR3 length: 14 amino acids. The germline V gene encodes CDR1 SGHVS and CDR2 FQNEAQ. The germline V and J ends were trimmed by 10 bases and 6 bases, with 19 bases remaining between them.

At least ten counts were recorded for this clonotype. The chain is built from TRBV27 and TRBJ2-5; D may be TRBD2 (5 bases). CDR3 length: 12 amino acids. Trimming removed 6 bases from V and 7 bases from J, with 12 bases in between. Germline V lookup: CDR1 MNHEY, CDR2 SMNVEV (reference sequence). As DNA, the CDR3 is TGTGCCAGCAGCGCTATCGGAGGGACCCAGTACTTC. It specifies CASSAIGGTQYF.

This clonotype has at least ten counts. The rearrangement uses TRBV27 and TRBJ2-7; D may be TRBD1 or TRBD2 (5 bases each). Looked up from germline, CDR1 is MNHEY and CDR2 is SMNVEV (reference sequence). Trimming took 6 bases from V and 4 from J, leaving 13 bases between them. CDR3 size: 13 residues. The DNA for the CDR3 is TGTGCCAGCAGCCAGGGACGACCTTACGAGCAGTACTTC. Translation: CASSQGRPYEQYF.

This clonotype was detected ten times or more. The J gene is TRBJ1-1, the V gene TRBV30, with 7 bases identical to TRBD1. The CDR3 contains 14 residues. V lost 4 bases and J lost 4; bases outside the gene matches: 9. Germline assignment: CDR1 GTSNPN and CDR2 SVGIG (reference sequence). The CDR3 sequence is CAWNGDRVGTEAFF. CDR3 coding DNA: TGTGCCTGGAACGGAGACAGGGTCGGCACTGAAGCTTTCTTT. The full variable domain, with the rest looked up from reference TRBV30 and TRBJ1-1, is SQTIHQWPATLVQPVGSPLSLECTVEGTSNPNLYWYRQAAGRGLQLLFYSVGIGQISSEVPQNLSASRPQDRQFILSSKKLLLSDSGFYLCAWNGDRVGTEAFFGQGTRLTVV.